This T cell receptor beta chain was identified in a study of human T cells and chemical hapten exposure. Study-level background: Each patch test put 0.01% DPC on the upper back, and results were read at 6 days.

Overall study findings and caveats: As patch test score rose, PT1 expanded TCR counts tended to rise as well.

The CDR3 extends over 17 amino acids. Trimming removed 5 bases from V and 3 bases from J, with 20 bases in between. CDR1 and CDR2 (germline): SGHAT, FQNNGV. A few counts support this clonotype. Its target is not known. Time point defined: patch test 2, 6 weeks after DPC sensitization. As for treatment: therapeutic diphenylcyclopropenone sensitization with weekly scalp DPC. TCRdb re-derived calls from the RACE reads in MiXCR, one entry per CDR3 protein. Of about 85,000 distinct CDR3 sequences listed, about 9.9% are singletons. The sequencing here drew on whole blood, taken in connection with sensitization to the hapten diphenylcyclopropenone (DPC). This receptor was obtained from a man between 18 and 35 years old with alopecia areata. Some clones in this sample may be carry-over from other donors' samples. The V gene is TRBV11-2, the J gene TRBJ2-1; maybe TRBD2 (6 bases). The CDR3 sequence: CASSPHIGSPLYNEQFF. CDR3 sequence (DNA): TGTGCCAGCAGCCCCCACATCGGGAGCCCTCTCTACAATGAGCAGTTCTTC.